The 27 T cell receptor beta chains below all came from one sample that was sequenced in a study of T-cell memory formation after mild COVID-19. TCRdb independently ran MiXCR on the 5' RACE reads; one entry per CDR3 protein. The data contain more than 300,000 distinct CDR3 sequences, around 15% of them seen just once; the ten biggest clones take up roughly a fifth. Input material: PBMCs or a T cell subset sorted from them (not recorded which). All receptors come from a man between 18 and 35 years old who had mild COVID-19 (a few samples of this study predate the infection). Cell type and time point are not known.

The chain uses TRBV5-5 and TRBJ2-5; D gene ambiguous. Germline CDR1 reads SGHKS; CDR2 reads YYEKEE (reference sequence). V was cut by 0 bases and J by 4 bases, with 10 bases left in between. This CDR3 contains 14 residues. In DNA, the CDR3 is TGTGCCAGCAGCTTGGAACGCGCCGTAGAGACCCAGTACTTC. It yields the protein CASSLERAVETQYF.

This sequence joins TRBV7-2 and TRBJ2-7; D is perhaps TRBD1 (6 bases). Trimming shortened V by 2 bases and J by 5 bases, and 13 bases separated the two germline ends. Looked up from germline, CDR1 is SGHTA and CDR2 is FQGNSA. This CDR3 has 14 residues. The CDR3 sequence: CASSLTSGVNEQYV. The CDR3 DNA is TGTGCCAGCAGCTTAACCTCAGGGGTAAACGAGCAGTACGTC.

The table lists this clonotype with many counts. The J gene is TRBJ1-1, the V gene TRBV7-2, with unresolved D. V lost 1 base and J lost 4, with 7 bases in between. The CDR3 has 13 residues. Germline V lookup: CDR1 SGHTA, CDR2 FQGNSA. The CDR3 sequence: CASSLDWGTEAFF. Here the CDR3 DNA reads TGTGCCAGCAGCTTAGACTGGGGCACTGAAGCTTTCTTT.

This sequence joins TRBV7-8 and TRBJ2-7; the D gene is possibly TRBD1 (5 bases). The CDR3 runs 14 residues. The germline gives CDR1 SGHVS, CDR2 FQNEAQ. V was trimmed by 1 base and J by 1 base, leaving 8 bases between them. The CDR3, as DNA: TGTGCCAGCAGCTTAGTCTCAGGGTCCTACGAGCAGTACGTC. Amino acid sequence: CASSLVSGSYEQYV.

This sequence joins TRBV3-1 and TRBJ1-5; 10 bases fit TRBD1. The germline CDR1 and CDR2 sequences are LGHDT and YNNKEL (reference sequence). This CDR3 has 14 amino acids. Unmatched junction bases numbered 2, after V lost 4 bases and J lost 5 bases. The CDR3 DNA reads as TGTGCCAGCAGCCTCGGGACAGGGGATCAGCCCCAGCATTTT. Protein product: CASSLGTGDQPQHF.

The chain combines TRBV7-6 with TRBJ1-5, with unresolved D. The V end was cut by 1 base, the J end by 0 bases, with 13 bases between. Germline CDR1 is SGHVS and CDR2 is FNYEAQ. This CDR3 is 17 amino acids long. The CDR3 spells CASSLDRGIYSNQPQHF. The CDR3 DNA reads TGTGCCAGCAGCTTAGACCGGGGAATCTATAGCAATCAGCCCCAGCATTTT.

This clonotype was found many times. The chain has TRBV11-2 and TRBJ1-2, with TRBD1 matching over 10 bases. After removal of 5 bases from V and 2 bases from J, the junction contained 2 bases not matched to a gene. This CDR3 comprises 14 residues. Germline loops: CDR1 SGHAT, CDR2 FQNNGV. This CDR3 reads CASSAGQGNYGYTF. DNA of the CDR3: TGTGCCAGCAGCGCGGGACAGGGGAACTATGGCTACACCTTC.

The V and J genes are TRBV2 and TRBJ1-6; 7 bases agree with TRBD1. J lost 8 bases, V lost 11 bases, and 9 bases had no gene match. The CDR3 is made up of 13 amino acids. The germline CDR1 and CDR2 sequences are SNHLY and FYNNEI. As DNA, the CDR3 is TGTGCCGGAAAAGACAGGGTGGATTCACCCCTCCACTTT. Translated, it gives CAGKDRVDSPLHF.

This clonotype was found a few times. This chain links TRBV12-3 or TRBV12-4 with TRBJ1-4; D is possibly TRBD1 (5 bases). The germline V and J ends were trimmed by 6 bases and 0 bases, with 11 bases remaining between them. The CDR3 extends over 15 amino acids. In DNA, the CDR3 is TGTGCCAGCAGCCAGGGACGGGCAACTAATGAAAAACTGTTTTTT. Translation gives CASSQGRATNEKLFF.

V is TRBV15 and J is TRBJ2-5, with 13 bases fitting TRBD2. This CDR3 region has 17 residues. Germline loops: CDR1 LNHNV, CDR2 YYDKDF (reference sequence). The trim removed 2 bases at V and 2 bases at J, leaving 5 bases unmatched. For the CDR3, the DNA is TGTGCCACCAGCAGACATTGGGGACTAGCGGGGCAAGAGACCCAGTACTTC. Translation: CATSRHWGLAGQETQYF.

V is TRBV5-1 and J is TRBJ2-2; no definite D call. With 4 bases removed from V and 1 base from J, the gap between germline ends came to 2 bases. The CDR3 has 12 residues. The germline CDR1 and CDR2 sequences are SGHRS and YFSETQ. DNA for the CDR3: TGCGCCAGCAGCGAGAACACCGGGGAGCTGTTTTTT. Protein sequence: CASSENTGELFF.

The chain has TRBV7-9 and TRBJ2-7; TRBD2 matches at 8 bases. The V and J ends lost 8 bases and 2 bases, in that order; junction bases with no gene match: 2. CDR1 and CDR2 from the germline V gene are SEHNR and FQNEAQ (reference sequence). The CDR3 runs to 12 residues. CDR3 region: CASERETYEQYF. For the CDR3, the DNA is TGTGCCAGCGAGCGGGAGACCTACGAGCAGTACTTC. The whole variable domain, remainder taken from reference TRBV7-9 and TRBJ2-7, is DTGVSQNPRHKITKRGQNVTFRCDPISEHNRLYWYRQTLGQGPEFLTYFQNEAQLEKSRLLSDRFSAERPKGSFSTLEIQRTEQGDSAMYLCASERETYEQYFGPGTRLTVT.

This clonotype was found a few times. The V gene is TRBV6-5, the J gene TRBJ2-5, with a weak D call TRBD2 (6 bases). The germline V gene has CDR1 MNHEY and CDR2 SVGAGI. The CDR3 extends over 13 amino acids. Trimming took 8 bases from V and 5 from J, leaving 15 bases between them. CDR3 amino acids: CASGRRERETQYF. The DNA of the CDR3 is TGTGCCAGCGGACGGAGGGAACGGGAGACCCAGTACTTC.

This clonotype was detected many times. This chain connects TRBV2 to TRBJ2-5; 7 bases are a match to TRBD1. V lost 4 bases and J lost 5; bases outside the gene matches: 1. The CDR3 is 12 amino acids. Germline values: CDR1 SNHLY, CDR2 FYNNEI. The CDR3 sequence is CASSGQGETQYF. As DNA, the CDR3 is TGTGCCAGCAGTGGACAGGGCGAGACCCAGTACTTC.

The table lists this clonotype with a few counts. This chain links TRBV5-5 with TRBJ1-1; tentative D call: TRBD1 (6 bases). CDR3 length: 15 amino acids. The V end lost 4 bases, the J end lost 5 bases, and 18 bases lay between the germline ends. Germline CDR1 and CDR2: SGHKS and YYEKEE (reference sequence). CDR3 protein: CASSPSRGRGTEAFF. CDR3 DNA sequence: TGTGCCAGCAGCCCCTCGCGGGGGCGTGGGACTGAAGCTTTCTTT. Full variable domain (missing parts from reference TRBV5-5 and TRBJ1-1): DAGVTQSPTHLIKTRGQQVTLRCSPISGHKSVSWYQQVLGQGPQFIFQYYEKEERGRGNFPDRFSARQFPNYSSELNVNALLLGDSALYLCASSPSRGRGTEAFFGQGTRLTVV.

The genes are TRBV5-4 and TRBJ1-2, with 8 positions matching TRBD1. Germline loops: CDR1 SGHNT, CDR2 YYREEE (reference sequence). J was trimmed by 8 bases and V by 4 bases; bases with no gene match: 4. The CDR3 runs to 12 residues. The CDR3 sequence: CASSPGTGGYTF. In DNA, the CDR3 is TGTGCCAGCAGCCCCGGGACAGGAGGCTACACCTTC.

The table lists this clonotype with a count of one. The genes are TRBV12-3 or TRBV12-4 and TRBJ2-5; 7 bases are a match to TRBD1. J was trimmed by 4 bases and V by 5 bases; bases with no gene match: 10. The CDR3 extends over 15 amino acids. CDR3 protein: CASSLIGGAVETQYF. The CDR3, as DNA: TGTGCCAGCAGTCTCATAGGGGGCGCGGTAGAGACCCAGTACTTC.

The rearrangement uses TRBV20-1 and TRBJ2-1; 7 bases are shared with TRBD1. Losses at the gene ends were 5 bases for V and 8 bases for J; bases not matched to a gene: 15. Germline V gives CDR1 DFQATT, CDR2 SNEGSKA (reference sequence). The CDR3 totals 15 residues. The CDR3 DNA sequence: TGCAGTGCTCCCCTTGCGGCAGGGGGTCAGGATGAGCAGTTCTTC. This translates into CSAPLAAGGQDEQFF.

This clonotype was detected many times. The J gene is TRBJ1-2, the V gene TRBV5-1; no clear D. The V and J ends lost 4 bases and 6 bases respectively, with 10 bases between them. The CDR3 contains 12 residues. Looked up from germline, CDR1 is SGHRS and CDR2 is YFSETQ. The CDR3 DNA follows: TGCGCCAGCAGCCGAGGTGAGGATGGCTACACCTTC. It codes for CASSRGEDGYTF. Together with reference TRBV5-1 and TRBJ1-2, the CDR3 gives the full variable domain: KAGVTQTPRYLIKTRGQQVTLSCSPISGHRSVSWYQQTPGQGLQFLFEYFSETQRNKGNFPGRFSGRQFSNSRSEMNVSTLELGDSALYLCASSRGEDGYTFGSGTRLTVV.

The sample holds many counts of this clonotype. The genes are TRBV7-2 and TRBJ2-1; the D gene could be TRBD1 or TRBD2 (5 bases each). V was clipped by 5 bases and J by 5 bases, with 16 bases between them. Germline CDR1 reads SGHTA; CDR2 reads FQGNSA. The CDR3 sequence is 15 residues long. The CDR3 nucleotides are TGTGCCAGCAGCCGGGGACCGAACCCAAACAATGAGCAGTTCTTC. As protein: CASSRGPNPNNEQFF.

The sample holds many counts of this clonotype. V gene TRBV12-3 or TRBV12-4 combines with J gene TRBJ1-1; possibly TRBD1 for D (5 bases). There are 14 residues in the CDR3. V was trimmed by 6 bases and J by 0 bases, leaving 11 bases between them. CDR3 sequence reads: CASSLDNMNTEAFF. The CDR3 DNA follows: TGTGCCAGCAGCCTGGACAATATGAACACTGAAGCTTTCTTT.

This clonotype appeared a few times. For the CDR3, the DNA is TGCGCCAGCAGCCAAGAGGGGACAGCAAATTCACCCCTCCACTTT. This translates into CASSQEGTANSPLHF. The J gene is TRBJ1-6, the V gene TRBV4-1; TRBD1 matches 7 bases. After removal of 0 bases from V and 7 bases from J, the junction contained 3 bases not matched to a gene. The CDR3 runs to 15 residues. Germline assignment: CDR1 MGHRA and CDR2 YSYEKL.

The CDR3 protein is CSVVTGLVVNEQFF. In DNA, the CDR3 is TGCAGCGTTGTGACAGGTTTGGTGGTTAATGAGCAGTTCTTC. The chain is built from TRBV29-1 and TRBJ2-1; weak D call: TRBD1 (6 bases). Trimming removed 4 bases from V and 7 bases from J, with 17 bases in between. CDR1 and CDR2 from the germline V gene are SQVTM and ANQGSEA. There are 14 residues in the CDR3.

This clonotype was counted once. As DNA, the CDR3 is TGCAGCGTTAAGGGTCGCGTCCGGGAGACCCAGTACTTC. Translated: CSVKGRVRETQYF. The V gene is TRBV29-1, the J gene TRBJ2-5; D unclear. V dropped 5 bases and J dropped 5 bases, with 15 bases sitting between them. Germline V lookup: CDR1 SQVTM, CDR2 ANQGSEA. The CDR3 has 13 amino acids.

Only a few counts were recorded for this clonotype. This chain links TRBV13 with TRBJ1-2; D is undetermined. Trimming took 2 bases from V and 8 from J, leaving 15 bases between them. Germline assignment: CDR1 PRHDT and CDR2 FYEKMQ (reference sequence). The CDR3 sequence is 14 residues long. CDR3 in amino acids: CASSLMEALAGYTF. The DNA of the CDR3 is TGTGCCAGCAGCTTAATGGAGGCTTTGGCGGGCTACACCTTC.

This clonotype was seen more than once but under ten times. The chain has TRBV6-2 or TRBV6-3 and TRBJ2-7, with 8 bases that match TRBD1. Germline lookup yields CDR1 MNHEY and CDR2 SVGEGT. CDR3 size: 14 residues. Trimming took 6 bases from V and 8 from J; bases not matched to a gene: 12. The CDR3 DNA reads TGTGCCAGCAGCCGAAACCCGACAGGGGATCAGCAGTACGTC. Residues: CASSRNPTGDQQYV.

There are many counts of this clonotype. This sequence joins TRBV29-1 and TRBJ2-1; D possibly corresponds to TRBD2 (8 bases). V gave up 5 bases and J gave up 3 bases, with 17 bases separating them. The CDR3 covers 15 residues. Germline CDR1 reads SQVTM; CDR2 reads ANQGSEA. The chain's CDR3 is CSVYGGDSYYNEQFF. In DNA form, the CDR3 reads TGCAGCGTTTACGGGGGGGACAGCTACTACAATGAGCAGTTCTTC.